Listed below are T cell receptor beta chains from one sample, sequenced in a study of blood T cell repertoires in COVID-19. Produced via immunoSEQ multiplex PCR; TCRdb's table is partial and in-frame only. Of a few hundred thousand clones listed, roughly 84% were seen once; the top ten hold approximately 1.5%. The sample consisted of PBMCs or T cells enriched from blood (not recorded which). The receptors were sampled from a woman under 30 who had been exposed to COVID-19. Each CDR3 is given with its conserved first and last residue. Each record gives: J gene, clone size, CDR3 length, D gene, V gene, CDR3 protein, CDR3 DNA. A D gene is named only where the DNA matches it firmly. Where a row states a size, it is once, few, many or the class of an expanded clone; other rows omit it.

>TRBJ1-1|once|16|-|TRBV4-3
CASSQSYDSRMTEAFF
TGCGCCAGCAGCCAGAGCTATGACAGCCGTATGACTGAAGCTTTCTTT
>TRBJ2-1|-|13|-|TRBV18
CASSPGADMEQFF
TGTGCCAGCTCACCAGGTGCAGACATGGAGCAGTTCTTC
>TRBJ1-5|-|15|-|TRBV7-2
CASSQQQGSNQPQHF
TGTGCCAGCAGCCAACAGCAGGGGTCCAATCAGCCCCAGCATTTT
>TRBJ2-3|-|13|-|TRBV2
CAGRELGKDTQYF
TGTGCCGGTAGGGAGCTCGGTAAAGATACGCAGTATTTT
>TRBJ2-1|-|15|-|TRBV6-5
CASSPSRTVNNEQFF
TGTGCCAGCAGTCCAAGCCGGACAGTCAACAATGAGCAGTTCTTC
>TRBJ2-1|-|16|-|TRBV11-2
CASSLIGTNFYNEQFF
TGTGCCAGCAGCTTAATAGGGACAAACTTTTACAATGAGCAGTTCTTC
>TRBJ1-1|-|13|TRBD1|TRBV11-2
CASSLTGGLEAFF
TGTGCCAGCAGCTTAACAGGGGGCCTTGAAGCTTTCTTT
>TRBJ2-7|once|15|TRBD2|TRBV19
CASSIQRGVSYEQYF
TGTGCCAGTAGTATCCAGCGGGGGGTCTCCTACGAGCAGTACTTC
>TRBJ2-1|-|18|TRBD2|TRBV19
CASRPTSGGANPYNEQFF
TGTGCCAGTAGGCCGACTAGCGGGGGGGCCAACCCCTACAATGAGCAGTTCTTC
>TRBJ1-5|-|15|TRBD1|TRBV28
CASLRDRGLFQPQHF
TGTGCCAGCCTCCGGGACAGGGGGCTGTTTCAGCCCCAGCATTTT
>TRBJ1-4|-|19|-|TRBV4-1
CASSQDGQLRRGTNEKLFF
TGCGCCAGCAGCCAAGATGGACAGTTACGAAGGGGAACTAATGAAAAACTGTTTTTT
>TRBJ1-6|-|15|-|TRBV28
CASSFPQGTNSPLHF
TGTGCCAGCAGTTTTCCCCAGGGGACAAATTCACCCCTCCACTTT
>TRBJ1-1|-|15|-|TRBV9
CASSWLGSQNTEAFF
TGTGCCAGCAGCTGGCTGGGCAGCCAGAACACTGAAGCTTTCTTT
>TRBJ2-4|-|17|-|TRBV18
CASSPISPGNPKNIQYF
TGTGCCAGCTCACCGATCAGCCCAGGGAACCCCAAAAACATTCAGTACTTC
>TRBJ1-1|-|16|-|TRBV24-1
CATSDSTPGVNTEAFF
TGTGCCACCAGTGATTCAACCCCAGGGGTGAACACTGAAGCTTTCTTT
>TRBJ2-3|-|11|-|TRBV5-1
CASKEQDTQYF
TGCGCCAGCAAGGAGCAGGATACGCAGTATTTT
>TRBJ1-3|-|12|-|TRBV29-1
CSVTGTGNTIYF
TGCAGCGTTACAGGGACTGGAAACACCATATATTTT
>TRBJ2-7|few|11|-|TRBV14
CASSRSYEQYF
TGTGCCAGCAGTCGCTCCTACGAGCAGTACTTC
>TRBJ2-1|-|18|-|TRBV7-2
CASSLGGMGGRGYNEQFF
TGTGCCAGCAGCTTAGGCGGGATGGGGGGAAGGGGCTACAATGAGCAGTTCTTC
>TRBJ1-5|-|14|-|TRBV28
CASTIGGGNQPQHF
TGTGCCAGCACCATAGGGGGGGGCAATCAGCCCCAGCATTTT
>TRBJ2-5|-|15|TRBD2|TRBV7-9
CASSTLLAGGETQYF
TGTGCCAGCAGCACCTTACTAGCGGGAGGGGAGACCCAGTACTTC
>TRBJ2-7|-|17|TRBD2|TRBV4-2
CASSQAIGSGTDREQYF
TGTGCCAGCAGCCAAGCGATAGGTAGCGGGACGGATCGCGAGCAGTACTTC
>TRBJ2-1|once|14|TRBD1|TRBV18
CASSFRQGLGEQFF
TGTGCCAGCTCCTTTCGACAGGGGCTAGGGGAGCAGTTCTTC